These T cell receptor beta chains were read from a single sample in a study of blood T cell repertoires in COVID-19. The table came from immunoSEQ multiplex PCR; TCRdb's copy has only in-frame clones and leaves some out. In the table there are over 70,000 clones, approximately 80% of which are singletons. Sequencing input: peripheral blood. The origin of the receptors is a young man with COVID-19, enrolled during active disease. Each CDR3 is given with its conserved first and last residue. D genes are given only for firm matches. Where a row states a size, it is once, few, many or the class of an expanded clone; other rows omit it.

TRBJ2-7 | NA | TRBV24-1 | NA | TGTGCCACCAGTGATTCCGGGTTGGAGGACGAGCAGTACTTC | CATSDSGLEDEQYF
TRBJ2-2 | few | TRBV3-1/TRBV3-2 | NA | TGTGCCAGCAGCCAAGATACAGGGAACACCGGGGAGCTGTTTTTT | CASSQDTGNTGELFF
TRBJ1-2 | NA | TRBV19 | NA | TGTGCCAGTAGTATAGATCCCAACAGACGTTATGGCTACACCTTC | CASSIDPNRRYGYTF
TRBJ2-3 | NA | TRBV9 | NA | TGTGCCAGCAGCGGAGGACACCATAGCACAGATACGCAGTATTTT | CASSGGHHSTDTQYF
TRBJ2-1 | NA | TRBV14 | NA | TGTGCCAGCAGCCGCCGGGACACGTTCTACAATGAGCAGTTCTTC | CASSRRDTFYNEQFF
TRBJ1-5 | NA | TRBV19 | TRBD1 | TGTGCCAGTAGTATAGAATCGACAGGGGGCTGGGGTCAGCCCCAGCATTTT | CASSIESTGGWGQPQHF
TRBJ1-5 | NA | TRBV6-5 | NA | TGTGCCAGCAGGTCACAGGGAAGGAGCAATCAGCCCCAGCATTTT | CASRSQGRSNQPQHF
TRBJ2-2 | NA | TRBV30 | NA | TGTGCCTGGGGGTGGGCGGAGCGGGACACCGGGGAGCTGTTTTTT | CAWGWAERDTGELFF
TRBJ1-3 | NA | TRBV28 | NA | TGTGCCAGCAGTTCCCCAGGGGCCCCCTCTGGAAACACCATATATTTT | CASSSPGAPSGNTIYF
TRBJ2-1 | once | TRBV6-5 | TRBD2 | TGTGCCAGCAGTTACACGGGGGGGGATGAGCAGTTCTTC | CASSYTGGDEQFF
TRBJ2-1 | NA | TRBV6-4 | TRBD2 | TGTGCCAGCAGTGTCATAGCGGGAGCCCATGAGCAGTTCTTC | CASSVIAGAHEQFF
TRBJ2-3 | once | TRBV21-1 | NA | TGTGCCAGCAGCGCTTTAACAGGCACAGATACGCAGTATTTT | CASSALTGTDTQYF
TRBJ1-2 | NA | TRBV28 | NA | TGTGCCAGCAGTTCTACACAGAAATCGGCTAACTATGGCTACACCTTC | CASSSTQKSANYGYTF
TRBJ2-7 | few | TRBV7-2 | TRBD1 | TGTGCCAGCAGCTTTGGACAGGGACAGAGACAGTACTTC | CASSFGQGQRQYF
TRBJ1-1 | NA | TRBV7-2 | TRBD1 | TGTGCCAGCAGCTTCGACAGGGGCAACACTGAAGCTTTCTTT | CASSFDRGNTEAFF
TRBJ2-3 | many | TRBV12-3/TRBV12-4 | TRBD2 | TGTGGGAGCGGGAACCCAGATACGCAGTATTTT | CGSGNPDTQYF
TRBJ2-3 | NA | TRBV9 | TRBD2 | TGTGCCAGCAGCGTAAAGGCGGGAGGGGTTGGAGATACGCAGTATTTT | CASSVKAGGVGDTQYF
TRBJ2-7 | NA | TRBV2 | TRBD2 | TGTGCCAGCAGGGCCGGGACTAGCGGCTACGAGCAGTACTTC | CASRAGTSGYEQYF
TRBJ2-7 | few | TRBV25-1 | TRBD2 | TGTGCCAGCAGTGTTGGTAGCGGGGCCTCCTACGAGCAGTACTTC | CASSVGSGASYEQYF
TRBJ1-1 | NA | TRBV4-2 | TRBD1 | TGTGCCAGCAGCCAAGATCATCACGGACAGGGGCAGAACACTGAAGCTTTCTTT | CASSQDHHGQGQNTEAFF
TRBJ1-1 | NA | TRBV27 | NA | TGTGCCAGCAGTTTATCGATCCCGGGACATCTCAGTGAAGCTTTCTTT | CASSLSIPGHLSEAFF
TRBJ2-5 | NA | TRBV5-5 | TRBD2 | TGTGCCAGCAGCTCGCTAGCGGGAGACGAGACCCAGTACTTC | CASSSLAGDETQYF
TRBJ2-5 | NA | TRBV6-2/TRBV6-3 | TRBD1 | TGTGCCAGCAGTTACTCGACAGGGGAGGTGGGGACCCAGTACTTC | CASSYSTGEVGTQYF
TRBJ2-6 | NA | TRBV9 | TRBD1 | TGTGCCAGCAGCGGGGACAGCGGACGCTCTGGGGCCAACGTCCTGACTTTC | CASSGDSGRSGANVLTF
TRBJ2-3 | NA | TRBV28 | NA | TGTGCCAGCAGCGAGACGGTACGGGGTTTGACGCAGTATTTT | CASSETVRGLTQYF
TRBJ1-4 | NA | TRBV9 | NA | TGTGCCAGCAGCGTAGCGGGGGGGATGGCTAATGAAAAACTGTTTTTT | CASSVAGGMANEKLFF
TRBJ1-2 | NA | TRBV7-9 | TRBD1 | TGTGCCAGCAGCTTATCACCAGGGGGCGGAAACTATGGCTACACCTTC | CASSLSPGGGNYGYTF
TRBJ1-2 | NA | TRBV7-9 | TRBD1 | TGTGCCAGCAGCTTAGTGGGACAGGGGAACTATGGCTACACCTTC | CASSLVGQGNYGYTF
TRBJ1-2 | NA | TRBV27 | NA | TGTGCCAGCAGTTCCCGGACAGCTAACTATGGCTACACCTTC | CASSSRTANYGYTF
TRBJ2-1 | NA | TRBV9 | TRBD2 | TGTGCCAGCAGCGTTGGACTAGCGGGAGGTGAGCAGTTCTTC | CASSVGLAGGEQFF
TRBJ2-2 | NA | TRBV19 | NA | TGTGCCAGTAGTCTCGGGGGTGGCGGCACCGGGGAGCTGTTTTTT | CASSLGGGGTGELFF
TRBJ1-1 | NA | TRBV19 | TRBD1 | TGTGCCAGTAGGCAACAGGGGGGTGGGACTGAAGCTTTCTTT | CASRQQGGGTEAFF
TRBJ2-5 | once | TRBV2 | TRBD2 | TGTGCCAGCAGTGTTGGGGCGGGAGCTAAGACCCAGTACTTC | CASSVGAGAKTQYF
TRBJ2-1 | NA | TRBV9 | TRBD1 | TGTGCCAGCAGCGTAGCAGGGACAGGGGAGAGGGAGCCCCCCAATGAGCAGTTCTTC | CASSVAGTGEREPPNEQFF
TRBJ1-3 | NA | TRBV30 | NA | TGTGCCCGCGACGGGGATAGCTCTGGAAACACCATATATTTT | CARDGDSSGNTIYF
TRBJ2-1 | NA | TRBV3-1/TRBV3-2 | NA | TGTGCCAGCAGCCACCTTCCCAAGGGGCTATACAATGAGCAGTTCTTC | CASSHLPKGLYNEQFF
TRBJ1-5 | NA | TRBV11-3 | TRBD1 | TGTGCCAGCAGCTTTAAACCGGGACAGGTGTTCGTTTTGGATCAGCCCCAGCATTTT | CASSFKPGQVFVLDQPQHF
TRBJ1-4 | once | TRBV3-1/TRBV3-2 | NA | TGTGCCAGCAGCCAAGTTCCATCCCAGGGTAGGGTCCTTTTT | CASSQVPSQGRVLF
TRBJ2-2 | NA | TRBV12-3/TRBV12-4 | NA | TGTGCCAGCAGTTTCGGGAGCACCGGGGAGCTGTTTTTT | CASSFGSTGELFF
TRBJ2-7 | many | TRBV6-1 | TRBD1 | TGTGCCAGCAGTGAAAGTCGGGACAGGGAATACGAGCAGTACTTC | CASSESRDREYEQYF
TRBJ1-4 | NA | TRBV4-1 | NA | TGCGCCAGCAGCCAAGATCGGATGAGGACAGTGGGTGAAAAACTGTTTTTT | CASSQDRMRTVGEKLFF
TRBJ2-3 | NA | TRBV7-9 | TRBD2 | TGTGCCAGCAGCCCCCGGTGGGGCGGGAGAACAGATACGCAGTATTTT | CASSPRWGGRTDTQYF
TRBJ1-1 | NA | TRBV19 | NA | TGTGCCAGTAGTAAGGCAGGGAACACTGAAGCTTTCTTT | CASSKAGNTEAFF
TRBJ2-3 | NA | TRBV10-3 | TRBD2 | TGTGCCATCAGCGTAGCGGGAGTGGCGGATACGCAGTATTTT | CAISVAGVADTQYF
TRBJ1-5 | NA | TRBV15 | TRBD1 | TGTGCCACCAGCAGGGACAGGGGCAATCAGCCCCAGCATTTT | CATSRDRGNQPQHF
TRBJ2-7 | NA | TRBV20-1 | NA | TGCAGTGCTACCCCCTTATACGAGCAGTACTTC | CSATPLYEQYF
TRBJ1-6 | NA | TRBV28 | TRBD1 | TGTGCCAGCAGTCAGGGGACAGCCTTAAATTCACCCCTCCACTTT | CASSQGTALNSPLHF
TRBJ1-2 | NA | TRBV7-9 | TRBD1 | TGTGCCAGCAGCTTGAAGGGACAGGGTAGTGGCTACACCTTC | CASSLKGQGSGYTF
TRBJ2-3 | NA | TRBV3-1/TRBV3-2 | TRBD2 | TGTGCCAGCAGCCCCTGGACTAGCGGGACCGGCGGTACGCAGTATTTT | CASSPWTSGTGGTQYF
TRBJ2-7 | few | TRBV30 | TRBD1 | TGTGCCGCATCCACAGGGGGCACCCTCTCTGAGCAGTACTTC | CAASTGGTLSEQYF
TRBJ2-7 | NA | TRBV30 | NA | TGTGCCTGGCGGGATTATCTAGAGCAGTACTTC | CAWRDYLEQYF
TRBJ1-1 | once | TRBV4-1 | NA | TGCGCCAGCAGCCAAGGTCTACAGGGTGGTTTGGCTTTCTTT | CASSQGLQGGLAFF
TRBJ2-7 | NA | TRBV11-2 | TRBD2 | TGTGCCAGCAGCGCAGGGACTAGCGGGACCCTCGAGCAGTACTTC | CASSAGTSGTLEQYF
TRBJ1-3 | NA | TRBV6-6 | TRBD1 | TGTGCCAGCAGTCCGAGGGACAGACTCACCACAAAGGGAGGTTTTGGAAACACCATATATTTT | CASSPRDRLTTKGGFGNTIYF
TRBJ2-5 | NA | TRBV2 | NA | TGTGCCAGCAGTGTCCACAGGCAAGAGACCCAGTACTTC | CASSVHRQETQYF